One sample yielded the 28 T cell receptor beta chains listed below, sequenced in a study of PD-L1 blockade in urothelial cancer. Sequencing used immunoSEQ multiplex PCR; TCRdb keeps in-frame clones, though not all of them. Of approximately 110,000 clones listed, about 85% are singletons. The sample consisted of PBMCs, taken around atezolizumab (anti-PD-L1) treatment. Source of these receptors: a man aged 50-59 years with urothelial cancer.

In DNA, the CDR3 is TGCGCCAGCAGCTTGGAGCCTAGCGGCACAGATACGCAGTATTTT. Amino acids: CASSLEPSGTDTQYF. The chain joins TRBV5-1 to TRBJ2-3, with a weak D call TRBD2 (6 bases). The CDR3 is made up of 15 amino acids. The germline CDR1 and CDR2 sequences are SGHRS and YFSETQ. Trimming pared 0 bases from V and 1 base from J, leaving 9 bases between.

The CDR3 spells CASSPPGQYNSPLHF. The CDR3 DNA reads TGTGCCAGCAGCCCTCCGGGACAGTATAATTCACCCCTCCACTTT. This chain uses TRBV14 with TRBJ1-6; 7 nucleotides align to TRBD1. Germline trimming cut 4 bases from V and 4 bases from J; bases unmatched to any gene: 4. This CDR3 is built from 15 residues. CDR1 is SGHDN, CDR2 FVKESK, per germline.

This clone was recorded once. V usage is TRBV5-1 and J usage is TRBJ2-6; no clear D. Germline V CDR1 and CDR2: SGHRS, YFSETQ. V lost 3 bases, J lost 1 base, and 11 bases lay in between. The CDR3 consists of 16 residues. The CDR3 coding sequence is TGCGCCAGCAGCTCTGGTCAGATTTCTGGGGCCAACGTCCTGACTTTC. Translation: CASSSGQISGANVLTF.

This clone was seen only a few times. The chain combines TRBV9 with TRBJ2-2; 9 bases match TRBD1. Germline-derived CDR1 and CDR2 are SGDLS and YYNGEE. Germline trimming cut 4 bases from V and 10 bases from J; bases unmatched to any gene: 26. CDR3 length: 20 amino acids. In DNA, the CDR3 is TGTGCCAGCAGCCACAGAACCGGGACAGGGTACAATTCGGCAGCCGCGGAGCTGTTTTTT. This translates into CASSHRTGTGYNSAAAELFF.

V and J are TRBV18 and TRBJ1-1, with TRBD1 matching over 8 bases. Germline V gene sequence: CDR1 KGHSH, CDR2 LQKENI. Germline trimming cut 6 bases from V and 8 bases from J; bases unmatched to any gene: 8. This CDR3 contains 13 residues. The CDR3 reads CASSLRGPEEAFF. The CDR3 DNA is TGTGCCAGCTCGCTCAGGGGGCCGGAGGAAGCTTTCTTT. Filled out from reference TRBV18 and TRBJ1-1, the complete variable domain reads NAGVMQNPRHLVRRRGQEARLRCSPMKGHSHVYWYRQLPEEGLKFMVYLQKENIIDESGMPKERFSAEFPKEGPSILRIQQVVRGDSAAYFCASSLRGPEEAFFGQGTRLTVV.

This clone was observed a single time. V is TRBV6-1 and J is TRBJ2-2; D gene uncertain. Trimming took 2 bases from V and 2 from J, leaving 18 bases between them. Germline values: CDR1 MNHNS, CDR2 SASEGT. This CDR3 region has 18 residues. The chain's CDR3 is CASSEPLPRRRNTGELFF. DNA for the CDR3: TGTGCCAGCAGTGAACCTCTTCCCCGGAGAAGAAACACCGGGGAGCTGTTTTTT.

The rearrangement joins TRBV6-6 to TRBJ1-4, with D maybe TRBD1 (6 bases). V was shortened by 10 bases and J by 2 bases, with 14 bases between the two germline ends. CDR3 length: 14 amino acids. Germline CDR1 and CDR2: MNHNY and SVGAGI (reference sequence). The CDR3 nucleotides read TGTGCCACCACCCAGGGGTGGACTAATGAAAAACTGTTTTTT. It codes for CATTQGWTNEKLFF.

J is TRBJ1-5 and V is TRBV28; 7 nucleotides agree with TRBD1. V was pared by 4 bases and J by 7 bases, with 10 bases of the junction left unmatched. This CDR3 region has 15 residues. Germline CDR1 and CDR2: MDHEN and SYDVKM. CDR3 bases: TGTGCCAGCAGTTCAATACAGGGGCGAGCGCAGCCCCAGCATTTT. Amino acid sequence: CASSSIQGRAQPQHF.

The chain uses TRBV28 and TRBJ2-3; 11 bases are shared with TRBD2. The V and J ends lost 5 bases and 0 bases, in that order; junction bases with no gene match: 7. This CDR3 comprises 17 residues. Germline V gene data show CDR1 as MDHEN and CDR2 as SYDVKM. The CDR3 DNA reads TGTGCCAGCAGTGACCCTAGCGGGAGGCAGAGCACAGATACGCAGTATTTT. Protein product: CASSDPSGRQSTDTQYF.

This clone was detected only a few times. CDR3 loop: CASSSRDSTEQYF. The CDR3 nucleotides read TGTGCCAGCAGCTCCCGGGACAGTACCGAGCAGTACTTC. This chain uses TRBV7-2 with TRBJ2-7; 7 nucleotides align to TRBD1. Germline V gene lookup returns CDR1 SGHTA and CDR2 FQGNSA. The J segment lost 6 bases and the V segment lost 4 bases, leaving 6 bases of the junction unmatched. CDR3 length equals 13 residues.

This clone was observed once. The genes are TRBV28 and TRBJ2-7; D is undetermined. In germline, CDR1 is MDHEN, CDR2 SYDVKM. The V and J ends lost 6 bases and 3 bases respectively, with 6 bases between them. The length of the CDR3 is 11 residues. The CDR3 DNA sequence: TGTGCCAGCAGCCCCCGCTACGAGCAGTACTTC. Translated: CASSPRYEQYF.

This chain connects TRBV6-6 to TRBJ2-2; D not resolved. There are 14 residues in the CDR3. Germline V CDR1 and CDR2: MNHNY, SVGAGI (reference sequence). Between the trimmed V and J ends, which lost 6 bases and 2 bases, there was a span of 10 bases. The chain's CDR3 is CASRPRVNTGELFF. CDR3 nucleotide sequence: TGTGCCAGCAGGCCTCGGGTAAACACCGGGGAGCTGTTTTTT.

The V gene is TRBV9, the J gene TRBJ2-5, with a weak D call TRBD2 (5 bases). The CDR3 is 14 amino acids. Trimming cost V 0 bases and J 5 bases, with 11 bases left between them. The germline CDR1 and CDR2 sequences are SGDLS and YYNGEE. CDR3 sequence reads: CASSVGSGGETQYF. CDR3 sequence (DNA): TGTGCCAGCAGCGTAGGGTCCGGCGGGGAGACCCAGTACTTC.

The chain couples TRBV5-1 to TRBJ1-2; 10 bases match TRBD1. Trimming at V came to 4 bases and at J to 8 bases, leaving 5 bases not matched to a gene. The CDR3 runs to 13 residues. Germline V CDR1 and CDR2: SGHRS, YFSETQ. CDR3 region: CASSPTGQGGYTF. The CDR3 nucleotides are TGCGCCAGCAGCCCAACGGGACAGGGGGGCTACACCTTC.

V and J are TRBV7-9 and TRBJ2-5; 8 nucleotides agree with TRBD2. Germline assignment: CDR1 SEHNR and CDR2 FQNEAQ (reference sequence). This CDR3 contains 14 residues. J gave up 4 bases and V 3 bases, and 4 bases lay outside the gene matches. DNA for the CDR3: TGTGCCAGCAGCTTTCAAGCGGGAGCAGAGACCCAGTACTTC. This gives the protein CASSFQAGAETQYF.

This clone came up once. The chain links TRBV6-5 to TRBJ2-7, with 8 bases matching TRBD2. This CDR3 has 14 amino acids. V was pared by 7 bases and J by 7 bases, with 12 bases of the junction left unmatched. The germline CDR1 and CDR2 sequences are MNHEY and SVGAGI. CDR3 nucleotide sequence: TGTGCCAGCACCAAAACTGGACTAGCATATGAGCAGTACTTC. It encodes CASTKTGLAYEQYF.

The chain recombines TRBV25-1 with TRBJ1-2; tentatively, D is TRBD1 (6 bases). V lost 3 bases, J lost 4 bases, and 15 bases lay in between. Per the germline V gene, CDR1 is MGHDK and CDR2 is SYGVNS. The CDR3 is made up of 15 amino acids. For the CDR3, the DNA is TGTGCCAGCAGTGATGGAGGGGGGGGAAGCTATGGCTACACCTTC. Its protein is CASSDGGGGSYGYTF.

This chain links TRBV6-5 with TRBJ2-1, with 11 bases identical to TRBD2. The germline CDR1 and CDR2 sequences are MNHEY and SVGAGI. The CDR3 extends over 15 amino acids. Trimming at V came to 6 bases and at J to 5 bases, leaving 6 bases not matched to a gene. The CDR3 reads CASSVTSGRHNEQFF. The CDR3 region has the DNA TGTGCCAGCAGCGTAACTAGCGGGAGACACAATGAGCAGTTCTTC.

The chain recombines TRBV18 with TRBJ2-3, with D hard to call. Germline V gene data show CDR1 as KGHSH and CDR2 as LQKENI. The ends were cut back, 6 bases at V and 5 bases at J, with 12 bases in the middle. The CDR3 runs 13 residues. The CDR3 coding sequence is TGTGCCAGCTCTCTAGGAAAGCGAGATACGCAGTATTTT. The encoded protein is CASSLGKRDTQYF.

V is TRBV29-1 and J is TRBJ1-2; a possible D gene is TRBD1 (5 bases). The CDR3 totals 14 residues. The V and J ends lost 7 bases and 3 bases respectively, with 18 bases between them. The germline gives CDR1 SQVTM, CDR2 ANQGSEA. The CDR3 sequence is CSAGTEGFDYGYTF. The CDR3 DNA reads TGCAGCGCCGGGACTGAGGGTTTCGACTATGGCTACACCTTC.

The rearrangement uses TRBV28 and TRBJ1-2, with 8 bases aligning to TRBD1. The germline V gene has CDR1 MDHEN and CDR2 SYDVKM. V lost 4 bases to trimming and J lost 8 bases; unmatched junction nucleotides: 3. This CDR3 is 12 amino acids long. CDR3 residues: CASSSRGQGYTF. The DNA of the CDR3 is TGTGCCAGCAGTTCCAGGGGGCAGGGCTACACCTTC.

The V and J genes are TRBV7-3 and TRBJ2-2; D is perhaps TRBD2 (7 bases). CDR3 length: 15 amino acids. Germline-derived CDR1 and CDR2 are SGHTA and FQGTGA. Trimming took off 4 bases at V and 7 bases at J, with 16 bases between the two ends. The CDR3: CASSSGAGAYGELFF. Here the CDR3 DNA reads TGTGCCAGCAGCTCGGGGGCGGGGGCGTACGGGGAGCTGTTTTTT.

This clone has only one observation. The chain carries TRBV7-8 and TRBJ1-1; D is unresolved. Trimming pared 3 bases from V and 4 bases from J, leaving 21 bases between. The CDR3 has 17 residues. Germline V gene sequence: CDR1 SGHVS, CDR2 FQNEAQ. This chain's CDR3 is CASSFLRSGGTFTEAFF. CDR3 sequence (DNA): TGTGCCAGCAGCTTTCTAAGGTCAGGAGGTACATTCACTGAAGCTTTCTTT.

This clone was counted once. V gene TRBV4-2 combines with J gene TRBJ1-3, with 9 bases fitting TRBD1. Germline CDR1 and CDR2: LGHNA and YNFKEQ. This CDR3 has 16 residues. Unmatched junction bases numbered 1, after V lost 1 base and J lost 0 bases. As DNA, the CDR3 is TGTGCCAGCAGCCAAGGACAGGGGGTCTCTGGAAACACCATATATTTT. Its protein is CASSQGQGVSGNTIYF.

This sequence joins TRBV25-1 and TRBJ2-5, with 8 bases aligning to TRBD1. This CDR3 contains 14 residues. The germline gives CDR1 MGHDK, CDR2 SYGVNS. V trimming: 6 bases; J trimming: 5 bases; junction bases outside the gene matches: 8. Written as DNA, the CDR3 is TGTGCCAGCAGCGACAGGGGCAATACGGAGACCCAGTACTTC. Its translation: CASSDRGNTETQYF. The whole variable domain, filled in from reference TRBV25-1 and TRBJ2-5, reads EADIYQTPRYLVIGTGKKITLECSQTMGHDKMYWYQQDPGMELHLIHYSYGVNSTEKGDLSSESTVSRIRTEHFPLTLESARPSHTSQYLCASSDRGNTETQYFGPGTRLLVL.

The chain recombines TRBV28 with TRBJ1-5, with 7 bases fitting TRBD1. J lost 2 bases, V lost 6 bases, and 7 bases had no gene match. Germline-derived CDR1 and CDR2 are MDHEN and SYDVKM. There are 15 residues in the CDR3. CDR3 in amino acids: CASSNAGTGNQPQHF. CDR3 DNA: TGTGCCAGCAGCAATGCCGGGACAGGCAATCAGCCCCAGCATTTT.

The chain carries TRBV27 and TRBJ2-5; maybe TRBD1 (5 bases). CDR1 and CDR2 (germline): MNHEY, SMNVEV (reference sequence). Trimming cost V 0 bases and J 4 bases, with 9 bases left between them. The CDR3 totals 14 residues. CDR3 protein: CASSLSRGGETQYF. CDR3 in DNA: TGTGCCAGCAGTTTATCAAGGGGCGGAGAGACCCAGTACTTC.

This clone was counted a few times. V is TRBV2 and J is TRBJ1-2; 8 nucleotides match TRBD1. CDR3 length equals 13 residues. Germline trimming cut 7 bases from V and 8 bases from J; bases unmatched to any gene: 9. Germline V gene data show CDR1 as SNHLY and CDR2 as FYNNEI. The DNA for the CDR3 is TGTGCCAGCATCCCCGGACAGGGTCGGGGCTACACCTTC. Residues: CASIPGQGRGYTF.